Listed below are T cell receptor beta chains from one sample, sequenced in a study of shared clonotypes between healthy human individuals. Generated by immunoSEQ multiplex PCR, the TCRdb table keeps only in-frame clones and is missing some. This table holds nearly 2 million clones, about 95% found once. Sequenced sample: naive CD8+ T cells sorted from blood. The receptors were sampled from a man younger than 30 in good health. CDR3s include the opening cysteine and the closing phenylalanine or tryptophan. A D gene is named only where the DNA matches it firmly. Clone size, where shown, is once, few, many, or a class for clones that have expanded.

TGCGCCAGCAGCTCAGCTTCGGCAGGTTCCTACGAGCAGTACTTC	CASSSASAGSYEQYF	.	TRBV5-1	15	.	TRBJ2-7
TGTGCCTGGAGTAGGGCTCCCTGGGAGCAGTACTTC	CAWSRAPWEQYF	.	TRBV30	12	once	TRBJ2-7
TGTGCCAGCAGCCAAGGGCTAAATTCGGAGGGTTCTAATGAAAAACTGTTTTTT	CASSQGLNSEGSNEKLFF	.	TRBV4-2	18	.	TRBJ1-4
TGTGCCAGCAGCTCCCTAGGGGACGGACCTGAAGCTTTCTTT	CASSSLGDGPEAFF	.	TRBV7-9	14	.	TRBJ1-1
TGTGCCAGCACCCCTGGGGCTAGCGGGGGGATGAGCACAGATACGCAGTATTTT	CASTPGASGGMSTDTQYF	TRBD2	TRBV27	18	.	TRBJ2-3
TGTGCCAGCAGACGGACAGGGGGGACCCCTGGGGCCAACGTCCTGACTTTC	CASRRTGGTPGANVLTF	TRBD1	TRBV28	17	.	TRBJ2-6
TGTGCCACCAGCAGAGTGGTGGGCTCCTACGAGCAGTACTTC	CATSRVVGSYEQYF	.	TRBV15	14	.	TRBJ2-7
TGTGCCAGCAGCTTGGCTCCGGGAGAGGGCTACGAGCAGTACTTC	CASSLAPGEGYEQYF	.	TRBV5-8	15	.	TRBJ2-7
TGTGCCAGCAGTTCCTTCCGCTCCTACGAGCAGTACTTC	CASSSFRSYEQYF	.	TRBV27	13	.	TRBJ2-7
TGCGCCAGCAGCCGGACAGCGGGGGGGACCACAGATACGCAGTATTTT	CASSRTAGGTTDTQYF	TRBD2	TRBV4-1	16	.	TRBJ2-3
TGTGCCAGCAGGCCGGAGGGGAACACTGAAGCTTTCTTT	CASRPEGNTEAFF	.	TRBV6-1	13	once	TRBJ1-1
TGTGCCAGCAGTCAAAAAAAGGGGGTAGCTTTCTTT	CASSQKKGVAFF	.	TRBV28	12	.	TRBJ1-1
TGTGCCAGCTGTTCCGGACAGGGGGACCAGCCCCAGCATTTT	CASCSGQGDQPQHF	TRBD1	TRBV2	14	.	TRBJ1-5
TGTGCCAGCAGCTCCTGGACGGACGACGCAGATACGCAGTATTTT	CASSSWTDDADTQYF	.	TRBV7-8	15	once	TRBJ2-3
TGTGCCATCAGTGAAGTGCAGCTCCAGGACAGGGAAGCTTTCTTT	CAISEVQLQDREAFF	TRBD1	TRBV10-3	15	.	TRBJ1-1
TGTGCCAGCAGCGAGTTAGGGGATTACACTGAAGCTTTCTTT	CASSELGDYTEAFF	.	TRBV9	14	.	TRBJ1-1
TGTGCCAGCAGCCCATTATCAGTTCCAAACGAGCAGTACTTC	CASSPLSVPNEQYF	.	TRBV5-4	14	.	TRBJ2-7
TGTGCCAGCAGTTTGGACAGCTCCTATAATTCACCCCTCCACTTT	CASSLDSSYNSPLHF	.	TRBV28	15	few	TRBJ1-6
TGCGCCAGCAGCCAATTGGACGGCCTCTCCTACGAGCAGTACTTC	CASSQLDGLSYEQYF	.	TRBV4-1	15	.	TRBJ2-7
TGTGCCAGCAGCTTAGCGACAGGGATCTATGGCTACACCTTC	CASSLATGIYGYTF	TRBD1	TRBV11-2	14	.	TRBJ1-2
TGTGCCAGCAGCGCCGGGACAGGGGCAATTTTCTCCTACGAGCAGTACTTC	CASSAGTGAIFSYEQYF	TRBD1	TRBV9	17	.	TRBJ2-7
TGTGCCACCAGCGGCCAGATCTTATTGGATCAGTATGGCTACACCTTC	CATSGQILLDQYGYTF	.	TRBV15	16	once	TRBJ1-2